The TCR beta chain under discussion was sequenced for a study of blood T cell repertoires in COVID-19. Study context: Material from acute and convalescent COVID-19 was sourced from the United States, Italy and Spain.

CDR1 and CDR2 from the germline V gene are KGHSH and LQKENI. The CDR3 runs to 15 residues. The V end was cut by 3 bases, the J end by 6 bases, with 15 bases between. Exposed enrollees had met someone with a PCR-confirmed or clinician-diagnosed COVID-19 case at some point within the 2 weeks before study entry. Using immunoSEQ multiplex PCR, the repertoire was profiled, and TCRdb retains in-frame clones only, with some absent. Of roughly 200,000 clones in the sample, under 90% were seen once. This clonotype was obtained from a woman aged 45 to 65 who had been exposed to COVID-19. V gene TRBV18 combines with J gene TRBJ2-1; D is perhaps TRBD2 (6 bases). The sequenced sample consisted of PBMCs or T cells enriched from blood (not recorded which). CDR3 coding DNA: TGTGCCAGCTCACCCCGGGCTAGCGAGGCCAATGAGCAGTTCTTC. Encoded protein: CASSPRASEANEQFF.